A selection of T cell receptor beta chains follows, all from one sample in a study of OX40 agonist ivuxolimab in advanced cancers. Only in-frame clones appear in the TCRdb table, and some are missing; sequencing was by immunoSEQ multiplex PCR. The sample has tens of thousands of clones, about 94% seen once. The material was CD4+ or CD8+ T cells sorted from blood, obtained in a trial of the OX40 agonist ivuxolimab. The receptors derive from an adult with an advanced solid tumor such as melanoma, head and neck, liver or kidney cancer. The conserved cysteine and the conserved F or W are not part of the CDR3 here.

V,CDR3
TRBV6-5,ASSYSGTSGINEQF
TRBV9,ASSVGGANTEAF
TRBV28,ASSFWDRKESPLH
TRBV5-8,ASSLGNYEQY
TRBV5-1,ASSPNGRGADSYEQY
TRBV5-5,ARRDFPHEQY
TRBV5-1,ASSFGLAGKTYNEQF
TRBV5-1,ASSVAGLAGYEQY
TRBV6-6,ATFGTGGYRGYT
TRBV2,ASRNNAGDKNIQY
TRBV6-5,ASSGTDPEAF
TRBV5-4,ASRSASNRV
TRBV29-1,SVEGAQSSGWETQY
TRBV14,ASSRPGLASYNEQF
TRBV9,ASSGSTSGGPYEQY
TRBV4-3,ASSQEAGSTEAF
TRBV27,ASSTRLENNEQF
TRBV10-2,ASTTGNTIY